This is a list of T cell receptor beta chains from one sample in a study of T cells after yellow fever vaccination. TCRdb used MiXCR to reprocess the 5' RACE reads, holding one entry per CDR3 protein. Seen here are fewer than 450,000 distinct CDR3 sequences, approximately 10% observed once, and the top ten hold 18%. The starting material was PBMCs, obtained on the day of the first yellow fever vaccination. Receptors originate from a man aged 18 to 29 who received the YFV17D yellow fever vaccine. The CDR3 runs from the conserved cysteine through the conserved F or W. Each record gives: clone size, V gene, J gene, D gene, CDR3 DNA, CDR3 protein. A D gene is named only where the DNA matches it firmly. A clone size is listed for some rows: how often the clone was seen (once, few, many), or a class if it is expanded.

>few|TRBV24-1|TRBJ2-3|.
TGTGCCACCAGTTTTCCGGGGGCCGAGGATACGCAGTATTTT
CATSFPGAEDTQYF
>.|TRBV2|TRBJ2-6|TRBD1
TGTGCCTGCAGGGAATCGGGACAGTCAATCTCTGGGGCCAACGTCCTGACTTTC
CACRESGQSISGANVLTF
>few|TRBV29-1|TRBJ1-6|.
TGCAGCGTTGAAGGCACCGGGGGGCGCGGGTGGAGGAATTCACCCCTCCACTTT
CSVEGTGGRGWRNSPLHF
>few|TRBV10-3|TRBJ2-7|TRBD1
TGTGCCATCAGCTCCGGGACAGGGGTATCCTACGAGCAGTACTTC
CAISSGTGVSYEQYF
>.|TRBV7-2|TRBJ2-3|.
TGTGCCAGCAGCTTAGGTGCGAGCGCGGATACGCAGTATTTT
CASSLGASADTQYF
>.|TRBV7-2|TRBJ2-5|.
TGTGCCAGCAGCTTATACGGCAGGGGTGAGACCCAGTACTTC
CASSLYGRGETQYF
>few|TRBV29-1|TRBJ1-2|TRBD1
TGCAGCGTTGTCCCTCGGACAGGGGGCGGCTATGGCTACACCTTC
CSVVPRTGGGYGYTF
>many|TRBV7-2|TRBJ2-4|.
TGTGCCAGCAGCCATCATACAGGGAGGGACAAAAACATTCAGTACTTC
CASSHHTGRDKNIQYF
>few|TRBV5-1|TRBJ2-3|.
TGCGCCAGCAGCTGGGGTGAGTTGGGCACAGATACGCAGTATTTT
CASSWGELGTDTQYF
>once|TRBV19|TRBJ2-5|.
TGTGCCAGTAAGAGAACTCTAGGAAAACAAGAGACCCAGTACTTC
CASKRTLGKQETQYF
>.|TRBV20-1|TRBJ2-1|TRBD2
TGCAGTGCTAGAGATTTGCGGGGGAACTACAATGAGCAGTTCTTC
CSARDLRGNYNEQFF
>many|TRBV5-1|TRBJ1-1|.
TGCGCCAGCAGCGCGGGGGTTGCAGCTTTCTTT
CASSAGVAAFF
>.|TRBV6-1|TRBJ2-7|TRBD1
TGTGCCAGCAGTCCGCCTCGACAGGGAACCTACGAGCAGTACTTC
CASSPPRQGTYEQYF
>few|TRBV7-9|TRBJ2-5|.
TGTGCCAGCAGCCTGGACAGTCAGACCCAGTACTTC
CASSLDSQTQYF
>many|TRBV28|TRBJ2-3|TRBD1
TGTGCCAGCAGGAGGACAGGGACAGATACGCAGTATTTT
CASRRTGTDTQYF
>.|TRBV7-9|TRBJ1-6|.
TGTGCCAGCGAGAGCTCCTATAATTCACCCCTCCACTTT
CASESSYNSPLHF
>.|TRBV4-3|TRBJ2-3|.
TGCGCCAGCAGCCTCTGGACCGGGACTTATGGCACAGATACGCAGTATTTT
CASSLWTGTYGTDTQYF
>many|TRBV18|TRBJ2-3|.
TGTGCCAGCTCCAAAGGGACAGATACGCAGTATTTT
CASSKGTDTQYF
>.|TRBV27|TRBJ1-4|.
TGTGCCAGCAGGTCGACAGAAACTAATGAAAAACTGTTTTTT
CASRSTETNEKLFF
>few|TRBV12-3/TRBV12-4|TRBJ2-3|TRBD2
TGTGCCAGCAGGCGGGGGGGAACTCCTCTCGGAGATACGCAGTATTTT
CASRRGGTPLGDTQYF